This TCR beta chain was captured by sequencing in a study of T cell responses to AZD1222 COVID-19 vaccine. Study background: Second doses that came at about 4 or about 12 weeks were put together.

Data came from immunoSEQ multiplex PCR; TCRdb stores just in-frame clones and leaves some out. The table records about 120,000 clones, about 91% of them present only once. The CDR3 covers 16 residues. The sequencing used peripheral blood, collected on day 0 of AZD1222 vaccination. This chain connects TRBV21-1 to TRBJ2-7; the D call in the table, TRBD1, was not verified against the DNA. TRBV21-1 is listed as a pseudogene. The clonotype originates from an adult in good health. The CDR3 region is CASSTRQGSYTMEQYF. Here the CDR3 DNA reads TGTGCCAGCAGCACCAGACAGGGAAGCTATACGATGGAGCAGTACTTC.